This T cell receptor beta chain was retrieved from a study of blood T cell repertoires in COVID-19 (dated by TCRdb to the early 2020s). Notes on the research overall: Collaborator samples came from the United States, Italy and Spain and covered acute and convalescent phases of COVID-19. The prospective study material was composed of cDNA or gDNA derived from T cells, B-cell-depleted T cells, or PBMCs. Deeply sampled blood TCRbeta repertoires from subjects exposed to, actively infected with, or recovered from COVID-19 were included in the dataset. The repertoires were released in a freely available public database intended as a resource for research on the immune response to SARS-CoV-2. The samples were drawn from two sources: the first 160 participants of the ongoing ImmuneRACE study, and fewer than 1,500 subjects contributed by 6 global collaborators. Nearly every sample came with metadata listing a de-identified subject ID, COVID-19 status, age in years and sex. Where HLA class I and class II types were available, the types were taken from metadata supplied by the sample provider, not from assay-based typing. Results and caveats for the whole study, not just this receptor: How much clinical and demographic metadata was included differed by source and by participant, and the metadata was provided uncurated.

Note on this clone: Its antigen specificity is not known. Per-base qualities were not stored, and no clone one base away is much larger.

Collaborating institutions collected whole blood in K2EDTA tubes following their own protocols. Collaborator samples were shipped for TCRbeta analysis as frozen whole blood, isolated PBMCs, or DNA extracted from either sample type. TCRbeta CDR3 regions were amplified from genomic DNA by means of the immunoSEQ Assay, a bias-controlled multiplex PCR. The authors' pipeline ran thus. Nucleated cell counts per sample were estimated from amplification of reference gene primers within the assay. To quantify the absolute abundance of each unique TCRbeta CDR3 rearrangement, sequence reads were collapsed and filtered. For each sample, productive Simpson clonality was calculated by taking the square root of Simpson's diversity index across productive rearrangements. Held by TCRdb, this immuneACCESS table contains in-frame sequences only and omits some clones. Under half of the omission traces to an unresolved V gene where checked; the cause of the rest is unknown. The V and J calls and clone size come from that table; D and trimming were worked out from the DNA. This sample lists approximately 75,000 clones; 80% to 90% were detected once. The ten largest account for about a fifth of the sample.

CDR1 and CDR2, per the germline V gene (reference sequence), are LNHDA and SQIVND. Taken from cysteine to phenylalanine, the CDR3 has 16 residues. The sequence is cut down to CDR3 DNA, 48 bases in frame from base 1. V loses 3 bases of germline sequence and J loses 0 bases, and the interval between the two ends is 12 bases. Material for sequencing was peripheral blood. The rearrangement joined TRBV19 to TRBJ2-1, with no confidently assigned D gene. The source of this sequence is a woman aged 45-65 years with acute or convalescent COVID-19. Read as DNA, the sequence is TGTGCCAGTAGTATGATCTTGGCAGTCTCCTACAATGAGCAGTTCTTC. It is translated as CASSMILAVSYNEQFF.